These 8 T cell receptor beta chains came from one sample sequenced in a study of cytomegalovirus exposure and HLA in healthy donors (dated by TCRdb to 2015 to 2018). The protocol used for the library was the immunoSEQ multiplex PCR assay. A mixture of 60 forward primers for TCR Vbeta segments and 13 reverse primers for TCR Jbeta segments was used in the multiplex PCR. Imported from immuneACCESS, the table was reduced by TCRdb to in-frame sequences with V and J called. These copies leave out some clones; in studies compared against another copy, an unresolved V gene accounts for under half, and the cause of the remainder is not known. The sample table lists roughly 100,000 clones, more than 70% of them with a count of one. The ten largest clones add up to 3.5% to 5% of the sample. Sequencing was performed on PBMCs. The receptors stem from a young man in good health and CMV-seronegative.

The rearrangement joins TRBV28 to TRBJ2-1, with 13 nucleotides matching TRBD2. Trimming took 4 bases from V and 4 from J; bases not matched to a gene: 4. The CDR3 has 16 amino acids. Per germline, CDR1 MDHEN and CDR2 SYDVKM. CDR3 bases: TGTGCCAGCAGTTCCTGGACTAGCGGGGGTTACAATGAGCAGTTCTTC. Its protein is CASSSWTSGGYNEQFF.

This chain uses TRBV6-5 with TRBJ1-2; possible D gene TRBD1, 6 bases. CDR1 and CDR2 from the germline V gene are MNHEY and SVGAGI. The CDR3 contains 13 residues. V lost 4 bases, J lost 6 bases, and 12 bases lay in between. This chain's CDR3 is CASSWGGLDGYTF. DNA for the CDR3: TGTGCCAGCAGTTGGGGGGGCTTAGATGGCTACACCTTC.

The chain combines TRBV20-1 with TRBJ1-1, with D unclear. The V end was cut by 6 bases, the J end by 1 base, with 6 bases between. The germline CDR1 and CDR2 sequences are DFQATT and SNEGSKA (reference sequence). The CDR3 consists of 11 residues. The DNA of the CDR3 is TGCAGTGCATCAGGGAACACTGAAGCTTTCTTT. Encoded protein: CSASGNTEAFF.

This rearrangement joins TRBV7-8 to TRBJ1-4; D not certain. The length of the CDR3 is 14 residues. From germline, CDR1 is SGHVS and CDR2 FQNEAQ. The V end lost 4 bases, the J end lost 3 bases, and 9 bases lay between the germline ends. CDR3 bases: TGTGCCAGCAGCTCCCTGGCCTCTAATGAAAAACTGTTTTTT. It yields the protein CASSSLASNEKLFF. Filled out from reference TRBV7-8 and TRBJ1-4, the complete variable domain reads GAGVSQSPRYKVAKRGQDVALRCDPISGHVSLFWYQQALGQGPEFLTYFQNEAQLDKSGLPSDRFFAERPEGSVSTLKIQRTQQEDSAVYLCASSSLASNEKLFFGSGTQLSVL.

This chain joins TRBV10-2 and TRBJ1-6, with TRBD1 matching over 8 bases. V dropped 5 bases and J dropped 9; count of bases not matched to a gene: 9. This CDR3 has 15 residues. Germline V lookup: CDR1 WSHSY, CDR2 SAAADI. The DNA for the CDR3 is TGCGCCAGCAGTAGGGACAGGCACTTTATTTCACCCCTCCACTTT. Its translation is CASSRDRHFISPLHF.

The V gene is TRBV7-9, the J gene TRBJ2-3; D is ambiguous. The germline V and J ends were trimmed by 4 bases and 0 bases, with 11 bases remaining between them. This CDR3 contains 15 residues. Per the germline V gene, CDR1 is SEHNR and CDR2 is FQNEAQ (reference sequence). The CDR3, as DNA: TGTGCCAGCAGCTCGACTTACAAAAGCACAGATACGCAGTATTTT. Amino acids: CASSSTYKSTDTQYF.

This clone occurred a few times. This chain connects TRBV7-2 to TRBJ2-7, with TRBD2 identical over 13 bases. CDR1 and CDR2 (germline): SGHTA, FQGNSA. V lost 5 bases, J lost 5 bases, and 9 bases stayed unmatched. The CDR3 has 16 amino acids. CDR3: CASSPPGLAGKNEQYF. The CDR3 bases are TGTGCCAGCAGCCCCCCGGGACTAGCGGGAAAAAACGAGCAGTACTTC.

The rearrangement links TRBV11-2 to TRBJ2-1, with TRBD1 as a possible D gene (8 bases). This CDR3 has 15 amino acids. With 1 base removed from V and 9 bases from J, the gap between germline ends came to 16 bases. Germline CDR1 and CDR2: SGHAT and FQNNGV. Here the CDR3 reads CASSLGRTGRGEQFF. CDR3 sequence (DNA): TGTGCCAGCAGCTTAGGGAGGACAGGGAGGGGTGAGCAGTTCTTC.